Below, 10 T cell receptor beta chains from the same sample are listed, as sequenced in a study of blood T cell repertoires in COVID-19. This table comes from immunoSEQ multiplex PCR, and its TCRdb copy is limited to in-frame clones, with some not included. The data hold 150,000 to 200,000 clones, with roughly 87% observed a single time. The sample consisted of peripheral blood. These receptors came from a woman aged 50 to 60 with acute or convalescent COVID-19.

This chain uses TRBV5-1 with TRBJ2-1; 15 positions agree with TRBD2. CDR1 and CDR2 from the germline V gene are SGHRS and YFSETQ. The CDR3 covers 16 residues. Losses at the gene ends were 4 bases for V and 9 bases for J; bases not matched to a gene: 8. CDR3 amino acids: CASSPPGLAGGGEQFF. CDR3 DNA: TGCGCCAGCAGCCCTCCGGGACTAGCGGGAGGTGGTGAGCAGTTCTTC.

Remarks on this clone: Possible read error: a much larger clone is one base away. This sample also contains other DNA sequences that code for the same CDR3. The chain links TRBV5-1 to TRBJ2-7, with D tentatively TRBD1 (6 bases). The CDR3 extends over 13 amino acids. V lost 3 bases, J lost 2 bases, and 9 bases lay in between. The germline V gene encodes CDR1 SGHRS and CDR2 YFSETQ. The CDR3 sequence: CASSWDKAYEQYF. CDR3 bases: TGCGCCAGCAGCTGGGACAAGGCCTACGAGCAGTACTTC.

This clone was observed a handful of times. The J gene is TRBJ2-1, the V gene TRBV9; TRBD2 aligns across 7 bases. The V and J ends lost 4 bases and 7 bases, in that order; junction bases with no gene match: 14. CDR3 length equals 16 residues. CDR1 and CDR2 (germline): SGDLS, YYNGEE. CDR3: CASSPLGGSPGNEQFF. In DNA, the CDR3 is TGTGCCAGCAGCCCCCTCGGCGGGAGCCCCGGGAATGAGCAGTTCTTC.

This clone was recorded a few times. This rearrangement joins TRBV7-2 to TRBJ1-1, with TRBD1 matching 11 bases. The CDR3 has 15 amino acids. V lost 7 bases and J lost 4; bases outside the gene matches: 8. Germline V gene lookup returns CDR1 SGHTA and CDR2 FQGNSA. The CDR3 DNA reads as TGTGCCAGCACCCGATCCGGGACAGGGGGCACTGAAGCTTTCTTT. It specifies CASTRSGTGGTEAFF. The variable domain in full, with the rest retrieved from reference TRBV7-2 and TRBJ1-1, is GAGVSQSPSNKVTEKGKDVELRCDPISGHTALYWYRQSLGQGLEFLIYFQGNSAPDKSGLPSDRFSAERTGGSVSTLTIQRTQQEDSAVYLCASTRSGTGGTEAFFGQGTRLTVV.

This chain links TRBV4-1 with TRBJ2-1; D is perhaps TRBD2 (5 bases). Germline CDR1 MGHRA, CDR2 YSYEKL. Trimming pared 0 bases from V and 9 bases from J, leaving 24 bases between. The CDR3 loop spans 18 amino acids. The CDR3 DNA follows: TGCGCCAGCAGCCAAGATGTGACCCGGGCGGACGGGGAAGGTGAGCAGTTCTTC. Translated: CASSQDVTRADGEGEQFF.

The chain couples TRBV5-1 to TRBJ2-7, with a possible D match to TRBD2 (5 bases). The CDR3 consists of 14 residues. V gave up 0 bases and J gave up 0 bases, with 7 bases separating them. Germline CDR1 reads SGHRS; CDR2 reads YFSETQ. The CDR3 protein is CASSLGGSSYEQYF. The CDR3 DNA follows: TGCGCCAGCAGCTTGGGTGGGAGCTCCTACGAGCAGTACTTC. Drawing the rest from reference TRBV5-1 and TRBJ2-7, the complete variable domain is KAGVTQTPRYLIKTRGQQVTLSCSPISGHRSVSWYQQTPGQGLQFLFEYFSETQRNKGNFPGRFSGRQFSNSRSEMNVSTLELGDSALYLCASSLGGSSYEQYFGPGTRLTVT.

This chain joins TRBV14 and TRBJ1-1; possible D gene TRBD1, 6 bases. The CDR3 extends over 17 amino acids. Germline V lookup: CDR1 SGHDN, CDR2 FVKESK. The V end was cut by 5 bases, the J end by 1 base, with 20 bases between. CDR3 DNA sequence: TGTGCCAGCAGCATCCTAGGGGGGGCAGTGACGAACACTGAAGCTTTCTTT. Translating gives CASSILGGAVTNTEAFF.

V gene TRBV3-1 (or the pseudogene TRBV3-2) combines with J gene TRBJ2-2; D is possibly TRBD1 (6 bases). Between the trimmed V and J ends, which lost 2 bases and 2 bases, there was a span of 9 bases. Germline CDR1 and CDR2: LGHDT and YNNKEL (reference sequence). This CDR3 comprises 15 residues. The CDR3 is CASSQRQANTGELFF. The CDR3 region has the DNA TGTGCCAGCAGCCAACGACAGGCAAACACCGGGGAGCTGTTTTTT.

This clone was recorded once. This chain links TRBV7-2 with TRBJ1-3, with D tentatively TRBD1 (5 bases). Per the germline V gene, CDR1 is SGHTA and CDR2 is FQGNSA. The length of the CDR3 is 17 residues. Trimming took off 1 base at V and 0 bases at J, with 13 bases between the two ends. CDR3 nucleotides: TGTGCCAGCAGCTTAGTCTCAGGGATCCACTCTGGAAACACCATATATTTT. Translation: CASSLVSGIHSGNTIYF.

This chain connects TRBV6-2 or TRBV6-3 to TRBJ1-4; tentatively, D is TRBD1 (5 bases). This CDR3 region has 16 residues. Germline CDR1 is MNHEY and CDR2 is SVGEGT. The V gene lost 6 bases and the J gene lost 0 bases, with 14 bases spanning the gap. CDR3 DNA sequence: TGTGCCAGCAGCCCTATATGGGGGGCAACTAATGAAAAACTGTTTTTT. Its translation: CASSPIWGATNEKLFF.